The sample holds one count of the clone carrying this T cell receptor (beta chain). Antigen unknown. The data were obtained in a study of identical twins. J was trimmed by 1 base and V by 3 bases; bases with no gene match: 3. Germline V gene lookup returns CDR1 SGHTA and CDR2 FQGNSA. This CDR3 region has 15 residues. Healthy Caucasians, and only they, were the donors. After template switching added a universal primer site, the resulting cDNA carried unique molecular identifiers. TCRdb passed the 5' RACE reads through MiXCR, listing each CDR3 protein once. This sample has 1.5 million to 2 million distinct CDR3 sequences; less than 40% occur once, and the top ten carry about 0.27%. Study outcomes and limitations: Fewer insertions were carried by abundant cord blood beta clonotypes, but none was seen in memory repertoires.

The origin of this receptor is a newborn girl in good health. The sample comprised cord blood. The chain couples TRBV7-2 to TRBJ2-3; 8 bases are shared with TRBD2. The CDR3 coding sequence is TGTGCCAGCAGCTTCGCGGGACTAGGCACAGATACGCAGTATTTT. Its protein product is CASSFAGLGTDTQYF.